The clone carrying this T cell receptor (beta chain) showed up just a few times. Antigen specificity is unknown. As the library was built, unique molecular identifiers were attached to individual cDNA molecules. TCRdb reprocessed the RACE reads with MiXCR, giving one entry per CDR3 protein. The sample has under 450,000 distinct CDR3 sequences, 4.8% seen once. Indicated time point: patch test 1, 2 weeks after DPC sensitization. Treatment defined: therapeutic diphenylcyclopropenone sensitization with weekly scalp DPC. The V gene lost 1 base and the J gene lost 2 bases, with 8 bases spanning the gap. This CDR3 region has 14 residues. CDR1 is LGHDT, CDR2 YNNKEL, per germline (reference sequence). The record originates from a study of human T cells and chemical hapten exposure. The wider study: Patch tests put 0.01% DPC on the upper back, read at 6 days. Broader study findings: Sensitizing to DPC left TCRs with a frequency above 1 in 1000 unaltered.

Sequencing used whole blood, obtained in connection with sensitization to the hapten diphenylcyclopropenone (DPC). The genes are TRBV3-1 and TRBJ2-5; D ambiguous. The clonotype was recovered from a woman in her 50s with alopecia areata. Some clones in this sample may be carry-over from other donors' samples. The CDR3: CASSQALDQETQYF. The CDR3 DNA sequence: TGTGCCAGCAGCCAAGCTCTAGATCAAGAGACCCAGTACTTC.